This T cell receptor (beta chain) appears in the sequencing data of a study of T cells in Graves' hyperthyroidism and ophthalmopathy (dated by TCRdb to the late 2010s). Some background on the complete study: Peripheral blood samples were taken at the time of initial diagnosis, prior to any treatment. To identify TCR V-J signatures that set the groups apart, the researchers used a discovery cohort of approximately 98 patients, made up of about 44 with Graves' ophthalmopathy and about 59 with stable Graves' hyperthyroidism. Whether ophthalmopathy could be predicted prospectively was tested in an independent validation cohort made up of approximately 19 hyperthyroidism patients plus 17 patients who later progressed to ophthalmopathy. The 100 discovery patients were randomly divided into training and test sets at a 7:3 ratio. Thyroid tissue and blood T-cell repertoires from six Graves' hyperthyroidism patients were also compared in the study. After blood sampling, hyperthyroidism patients were treated with methimazole at a starting dose of 30 mg daily, and ophthalmopathy patients were treated with high-dose intravenous methylprednisolone. The paper reports TCR Vbeta CDR3 sequencing of more than 120 peripheral blood samples: approximately 41 ophthalmopathy, under 85 hyperthyroidism and about 17 progressor patients.

Details on this clonotype: The antigen this receptor binds is unknown. No quality values exist for individual bases; no much larger clone is one base distant.

TCR beta CDR3 regions were amplified from RNA transcripts. A first-round RT-PCR of the TCR CDR3 used the HTBI primer set with the Qiagen OneStep RT-PCR kit. Libraries were constructed in a second round of multiplex PCR, after which size selection and purification were performed. Libraries were sequenced paired-end with 100 bp reads on an Illumina HiSeq2000. For the original study's pipeline: SOAPnuke was used to process the raw data, with reads discarded if the reads contained adapters or uncalled bases, had a mean Phred below 15, or lacked an exact constant-primer or identifier match. High-quality paired reads were merged with COPE v1.2.5, and unique nucleotide sequences were defined as clonotypes. MiTCR v1.1 was used to align the clonotypes against IMGT TRBV, TRBD and TRBJ reference segments. Only V-J combinations with frequency above 0.0001, covering approximately 99% of repertoires, were analysed. The TCS score was defined as the ratio of F50 (clonal expansion) to E x V (chaos), calculated using BLOSUM62-based TCRdist between CDR3 peptides within each V-J. Welch's t-statistics and random forest reduced fewer than 600 V-J features to 10 to 15, which were used in a naive Bayes classifier (R e1071). Through fastp at Q25 and MiXCR, TCRdb rebuilt clones from the public reads, retaining in-frame beta chains. Every CDR3 protein is listed once, alongside the most common genes and DNA of its rows. The V and J calls were not made by the authors but by TCRdb's processing. Counted in this sample were 650,000 to 750,000 distinct CDR3 sequences; 11% to 15% of them appeared once. Of the sample, about 10% is held by the ten largest clones.

The CDR3 numbers 14 residues from cysteine through phenylalanine. Only the CDR3 portion is preserved as DNA: 42 bases, with reading frame beginning at the first base. CDR1 and CDR2 (SGHTA, FQGTGA) derive from the germline V gene. V was cut back by 5 bases and J by 5 bases, leaving a gap of 16 bases between them. What the research found in general, with its limitations: During validation, the model predicted progression to ophthalmopathy a median of roughly 7.1 months ahead of onset, with approximately 71% sensitivity and 72% to 85% specificity. Sample size was not statistically predetermined, and investigators were not blinded to group allocation. In cross-validation, a model built on a 13 V-J signature told ophthalmopathy apart from stable hyperthyroidism with roughly 87% sensitivity and roughly 83% specificity, and in testing the same model reached 80%/75%. Most expanded thyroid clonotypes (frequency above 0.001) were also found in blood, which suggests that blood repertoires may mirror thyroid immune responses.

A patient counted as having stable Graves' hyperthyroidism if no progression to ophthalmopathy occurred over 18 months of follow-up. Hyperthyroidism patients were newly diagnosed, had a disease duration of under 2 months, and were aged 18 to 65 years. Any patient with an uncontrolled infection, another autoimmune disease, pregnancy or lactation was excluded. Clinical symptoms, serum thyroxine and TRAb, thyroid ultrasound, and orbital computed tomography formed the basis for the diagnoses. Ficoll-Paque density gradient centrifugation was used to isolate PBMCs from about 10 ml of fresh peripheral blood. Trizol reagent was used to extract total RNA, and RNA quality was then checked on an Agilent 2100 Bioanalyzer.

The sequenced sample consisted of blood. The receptor's source is a young woman with Graves' hyperthyroidism. The sequence joins TRBV7-3 to TRBJ2-7; perhaps TRBD2 is the D gene, with 6 bases matching. The CDR3 protein: CASSPLGGGDEQYF. The base sequence is TGTGCCAGCAGCCCCCTGGGAGGAGGGGACGAGCAGTACTTC.